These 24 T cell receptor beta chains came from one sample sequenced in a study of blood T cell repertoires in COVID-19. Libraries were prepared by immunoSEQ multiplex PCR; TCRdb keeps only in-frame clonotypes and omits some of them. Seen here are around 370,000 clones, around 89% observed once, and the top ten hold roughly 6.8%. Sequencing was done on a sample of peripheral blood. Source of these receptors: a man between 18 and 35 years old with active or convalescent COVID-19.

This CDR3 is CASSLGQIGGEPQHF. As DNA, the CDR3 is TGTGCCAGCAGCCTGGGACAGATCGGCGGGGAGCCCCAGCATTTT. The gene calls are TRBV5-5 and TRBJ1-5, with 7 nucleotides matching TRBD1. CDR1 and CDR2 (germline): SGHKS, YYEKEE (reference sequence). The CDR3 is 15 amino acids. V lost 4 bases to trimming and J lost 8 bases; unmatched junction nucleotides: 12.

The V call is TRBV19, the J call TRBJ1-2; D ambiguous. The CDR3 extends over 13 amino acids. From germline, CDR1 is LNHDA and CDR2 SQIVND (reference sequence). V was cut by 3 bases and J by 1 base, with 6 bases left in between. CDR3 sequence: CASSMGINYGYTF. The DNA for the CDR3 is TGTGCCAGTAGTATGGGCATTAACTATGGCTACACCTTC.

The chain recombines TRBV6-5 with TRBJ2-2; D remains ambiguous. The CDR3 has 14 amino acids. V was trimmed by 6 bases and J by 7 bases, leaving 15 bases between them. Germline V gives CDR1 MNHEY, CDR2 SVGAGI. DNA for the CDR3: TGTGCCAGCAGCCAAGCTAGGCCCGACGGGGAGCTGTTTTTT. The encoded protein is CASSQARPDGELFF.

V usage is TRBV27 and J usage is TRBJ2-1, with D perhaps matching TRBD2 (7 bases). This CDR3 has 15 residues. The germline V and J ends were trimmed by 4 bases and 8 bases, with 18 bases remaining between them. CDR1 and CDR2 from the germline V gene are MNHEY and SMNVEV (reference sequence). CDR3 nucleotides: TGTGCCAGCAGTTATCGGGGGGCCACTAGCTATGAGCAGTTCTTC. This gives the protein CASSYRGATSYEQFF.

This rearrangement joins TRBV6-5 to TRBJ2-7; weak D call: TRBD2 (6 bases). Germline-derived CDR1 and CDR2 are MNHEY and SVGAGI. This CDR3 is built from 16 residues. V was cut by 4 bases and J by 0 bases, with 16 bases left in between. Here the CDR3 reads CASSFWAEGTSYEQYF. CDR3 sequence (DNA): TGTGCCAGCAGTTTCTGGGCGGAGGGGACCTCCTACGAGCAGTACTTC.

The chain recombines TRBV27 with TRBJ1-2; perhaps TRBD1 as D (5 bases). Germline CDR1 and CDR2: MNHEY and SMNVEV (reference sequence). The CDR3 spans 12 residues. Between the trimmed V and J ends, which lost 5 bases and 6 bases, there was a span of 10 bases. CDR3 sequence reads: CASSPGGDGYTF. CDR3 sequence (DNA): TGTGCCAGCAGTCCCGGGGGGGATGGCTACACCTTC.

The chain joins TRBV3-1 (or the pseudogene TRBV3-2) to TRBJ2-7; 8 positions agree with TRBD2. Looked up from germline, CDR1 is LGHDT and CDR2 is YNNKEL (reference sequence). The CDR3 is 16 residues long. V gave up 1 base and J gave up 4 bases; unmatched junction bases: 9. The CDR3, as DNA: TGTGCCAGCAGCCAAGGCCGGCGGGGGGCGATATACGAGCAGTACTTC. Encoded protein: CASSQGRRGAIYEQYF.

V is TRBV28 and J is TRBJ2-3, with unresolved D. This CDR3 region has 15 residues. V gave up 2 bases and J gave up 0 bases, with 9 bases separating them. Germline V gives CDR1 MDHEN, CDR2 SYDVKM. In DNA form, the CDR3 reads TGTGCCAGCAGTTTAAGAGGCACCAGCACAGATACGCAGTATTTT. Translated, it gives CASSLRGTSTDTQYF.

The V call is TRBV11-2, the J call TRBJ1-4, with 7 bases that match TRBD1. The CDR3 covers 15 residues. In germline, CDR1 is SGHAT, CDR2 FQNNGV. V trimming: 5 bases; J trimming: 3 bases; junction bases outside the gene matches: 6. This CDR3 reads CASSHSTGSNEKLFF. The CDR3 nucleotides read TGTGCCAGCAGCCACTCGACAGGGTCTAATGAAAAACTGTTTTTT.

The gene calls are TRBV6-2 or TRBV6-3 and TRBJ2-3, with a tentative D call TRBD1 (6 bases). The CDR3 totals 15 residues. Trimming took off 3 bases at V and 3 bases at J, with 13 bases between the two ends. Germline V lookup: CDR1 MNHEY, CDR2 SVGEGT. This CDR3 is CASSYDRLGTDTQYF. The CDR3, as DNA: TGTGCCAGCAGTTATGACAGGTTAGGAACAGATACGCAGTATTTT.

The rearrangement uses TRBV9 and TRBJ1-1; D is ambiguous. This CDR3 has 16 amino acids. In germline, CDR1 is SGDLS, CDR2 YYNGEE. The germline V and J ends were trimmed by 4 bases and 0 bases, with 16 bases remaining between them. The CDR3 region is CASSLTASSLNTEAFF. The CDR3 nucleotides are TGTGCCAGCAGCTTAACCGCGAGTAGCTTGAACACTGAAGCTTTCTTT.

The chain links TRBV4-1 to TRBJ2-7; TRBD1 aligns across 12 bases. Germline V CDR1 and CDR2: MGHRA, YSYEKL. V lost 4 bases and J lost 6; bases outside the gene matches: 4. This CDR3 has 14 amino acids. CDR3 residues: CASSPGTGGFEQYF. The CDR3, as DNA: TGCGCCAGCAGCCCCGGGACAGGGGGCTTCGAGCAGTACTTC.

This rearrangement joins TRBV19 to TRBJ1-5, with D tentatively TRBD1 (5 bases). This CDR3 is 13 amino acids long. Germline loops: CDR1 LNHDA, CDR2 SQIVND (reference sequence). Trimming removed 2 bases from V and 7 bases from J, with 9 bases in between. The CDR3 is CASSISGEQPQHF. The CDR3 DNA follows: TGTGCCAGTAGTATATCGGGGGAACAGCCCCAGCATTTT.

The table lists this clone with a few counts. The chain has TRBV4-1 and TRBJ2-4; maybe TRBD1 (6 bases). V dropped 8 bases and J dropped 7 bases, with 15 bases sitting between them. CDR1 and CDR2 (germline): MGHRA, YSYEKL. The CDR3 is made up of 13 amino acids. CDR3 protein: CASAGGAGNIQYF. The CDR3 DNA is TGCGCCAGCGCTGGGGGCGCCGGGAACATTCAGTACTTC.

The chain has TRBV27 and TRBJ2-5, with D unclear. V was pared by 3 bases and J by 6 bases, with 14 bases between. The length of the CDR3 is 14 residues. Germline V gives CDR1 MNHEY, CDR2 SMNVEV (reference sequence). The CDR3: CASSFSRSAQTQYF. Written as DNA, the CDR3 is TGTGCCAGCAGTTTCTCACGAAGCGCCCAGACCCAGTACTTC.

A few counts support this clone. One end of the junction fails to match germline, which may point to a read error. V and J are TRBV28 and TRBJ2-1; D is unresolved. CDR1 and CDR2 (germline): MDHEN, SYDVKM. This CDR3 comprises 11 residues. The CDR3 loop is CASSSRKELLF. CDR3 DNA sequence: TGTGCCAGCAGTTCTCGCAAGGAGTTGCTCTTC. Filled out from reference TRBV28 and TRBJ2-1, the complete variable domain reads DVKVTQSSRYLVKRTGEKVFLECVQDMDHENMFWYRQDPGLGLRLIYFSYDVKMKEKGDIPEGYSVSREKKERFSLILESASTNQTSMYLCASSSRKELLFGPGTRLTVL.

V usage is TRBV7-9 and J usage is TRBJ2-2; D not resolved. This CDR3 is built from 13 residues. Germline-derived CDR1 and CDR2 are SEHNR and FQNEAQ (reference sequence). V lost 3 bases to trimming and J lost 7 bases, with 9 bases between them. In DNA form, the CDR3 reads TGTGCCAGCAGCTTTACTGATTTCGGGGAGCTGTTTTTT. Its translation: CASSFTDFGELFF.

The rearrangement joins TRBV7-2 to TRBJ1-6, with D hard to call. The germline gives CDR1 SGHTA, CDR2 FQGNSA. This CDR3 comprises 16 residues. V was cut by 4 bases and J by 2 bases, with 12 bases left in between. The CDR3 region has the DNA TGTGCCAGCAGCTCGCAGACAAGGACCTATAATTCACCCCTCCACTTT. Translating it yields CASSSQTRTYNSPLHF.

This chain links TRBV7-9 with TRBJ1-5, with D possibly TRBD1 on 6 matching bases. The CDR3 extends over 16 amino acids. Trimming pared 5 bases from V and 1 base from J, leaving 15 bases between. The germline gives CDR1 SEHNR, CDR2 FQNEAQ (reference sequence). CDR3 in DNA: TGTGCCAGCAGCCCACTCCGAGGACAGAGCAATCAGCCCCAGCATTTT. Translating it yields CASSPLRGQSNQPQHF.

DNA of the CDR3: TGTGCCAGCAGCCGGACAGCGAACACTGAAGCTTTCTTT. Translated, it gives CASSRTANTEAFF. This chain uses TRBV13 with TRBJ1-1; D might be TRBD1 (6 bases). Germline CDR1 PRHDT, CDR2 FYEKMQ (reference sequence). V was trimmed by 5 bases and J by 1 base, leaving 8 bases between them. The CDR3 contains 13 residues.

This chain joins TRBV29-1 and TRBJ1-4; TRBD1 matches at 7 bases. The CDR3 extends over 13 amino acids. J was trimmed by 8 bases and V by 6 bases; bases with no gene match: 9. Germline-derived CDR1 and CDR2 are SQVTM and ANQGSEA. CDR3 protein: CSVGDRVGEKLFF. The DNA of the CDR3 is TGCAGCGTCGGAGACAGGGTAGGAGAAAAACTGTTTTTT.

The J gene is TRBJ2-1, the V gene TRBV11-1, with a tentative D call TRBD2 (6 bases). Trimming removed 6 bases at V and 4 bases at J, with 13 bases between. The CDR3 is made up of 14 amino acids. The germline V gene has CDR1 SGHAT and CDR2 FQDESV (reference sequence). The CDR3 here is CASSGTRGYNEQFF. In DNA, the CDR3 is TGTGCCAGCAGTGGGACTCGAGGGTACAATGAGCAGTTCTTC.

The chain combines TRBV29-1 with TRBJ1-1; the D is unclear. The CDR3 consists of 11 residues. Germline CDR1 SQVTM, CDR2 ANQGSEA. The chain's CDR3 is CTTKQNTEAFF. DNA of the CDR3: TGCACCACTAAACAGAACACTGAAGCTTTCTTT.

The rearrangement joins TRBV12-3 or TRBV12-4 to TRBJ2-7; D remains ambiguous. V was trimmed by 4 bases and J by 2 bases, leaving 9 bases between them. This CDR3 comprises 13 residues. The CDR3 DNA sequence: TGTGCCAGCAGTTCAGCTAATCCCTACGAGCAGTACTTC. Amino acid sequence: CASSSANPYEQYF.